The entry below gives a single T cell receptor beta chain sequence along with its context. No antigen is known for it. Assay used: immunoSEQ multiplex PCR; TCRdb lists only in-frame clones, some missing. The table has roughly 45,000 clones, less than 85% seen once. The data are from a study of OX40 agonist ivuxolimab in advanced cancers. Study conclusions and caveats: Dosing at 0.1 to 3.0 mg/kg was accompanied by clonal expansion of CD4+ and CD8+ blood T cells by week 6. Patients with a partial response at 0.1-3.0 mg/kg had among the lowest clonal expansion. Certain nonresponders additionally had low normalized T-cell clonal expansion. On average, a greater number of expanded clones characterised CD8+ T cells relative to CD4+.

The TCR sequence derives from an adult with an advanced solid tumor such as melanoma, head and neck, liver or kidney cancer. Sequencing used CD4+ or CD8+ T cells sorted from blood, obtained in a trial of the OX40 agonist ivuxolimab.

DNA of the CDR3: TGTGCCATCAGCCCCGACCCCGGACAGGGGGGTCAGCCCCAGCATTTT. Its protein is CAISPDPGQGGQPQHF. The genes are TRBV10-3 and TRBJ1-5, with 10 bases that match TRBD1. The junction had 11 bases not matched to a gene; V was cut back by 6 bases and J by 6 bases. Germline V gene data show CDR1 as ENHRY and CDR2 as SYGVKD. There are 16 residues in the CDR3.